This TCR beta chain was identified during a study of blood T cell repertoires in COVID-19. Only in-frame clones appear in the TCRdb table, and some are missing; sequencing was by immunoSEQ multiplex PCR. The repertoire has 250,000 to 350,000 clones, over 75% of them found once; the top ten carry about 9.8%. Between the trimmed V and J ends, which lost 2 bases and 1 base, there was a span of 12 bases. Germline assignment: CDR1 LGHNA and CDR2 YSLEER. The CDR3 is 16 amino acids. Sequenced sample: peripheral blood. The genes are TRBV4-3 and TRBJ1-3; D is perhaps TRBD1 (5 bases). This receptor was taken from a man aged 18-30 years with active or convalescent COVID-19. The CDR3 DNA follows: TGCGCCAGCAGCCAATCCCTAGACAGTTCTGGAAACACCATATATTTT. This sequence encodes CASSQSLDSSGNTIYF.